Presented here are 12 T cell receptor beta chains from one specimen sequenced in a study of CD8 T cells in ankylosing spondylitis. TCRdb re-called the 5' RACE reads through MiXCR, storing one row per CDR3 protein. The sample has 150,000 to 200,000 distinct CDR3 sequences; 10% to 15% are singletons. Sequenced input: blood, either unsorted or a sorted T cell fraction (not recorded which). These receptors originate from a female donor with ankylosing spondylitis or in good health (not recorded which).

Note on this clonotype: Just one base apart from a much larger clone, this may be a read error. J is TRBJ2-2 and V is TRBV24-1; TRBD1 aligns across 12 bases. The ends lost 3 bases at V and 7 bases at J; junction bases unmatched: 14. Germline CDR1 and CDR2: KGHDR and SFDVKD. The CDR3 runs to 19 residues. The CDR3 DNA is TGTGCCACCAGTGATACAACTTCGGGACAGGGGGCGTCATACGGGGAGCTGTTTTTT. Amino acid sequence: CATSDTTSGQGASYGELFF.

J is TRBJ2-2 and V is TRBV7-2; TRBD2 agrees at 8 bases. The germline CDR1 and CDR2 sequences are SGHTA and FQGNSA. This CDR3 contains 14 residues. Losses at the gene ends were 5 bases for V and 4 bases for J; bases not matched to a gene: 3. CDR3 DNA sequence: TGTGCCAGCAGCCAAGCGGGAGTCACCGGGGAGCTGTTTTTT. The encoded protein is CASSQAGVTGELFF.

This clonotype has ten or more counts. J is TRBJ2-2 and V is TRBV29-1; D is perhaps TRBD2 (6 bases). The CDR3 is 13 residues long. CDR1 is SQVTM and CDR2 is ANQGSEA in the germline V gene. V lost 7 bases and J lost 6, with 15 bases in between. The chain's CDR3 is CSAIQGLSGELFF. The CDR3 nucleotides read TGCAGCGCAATCCAGGGACTTTCCGGGGAGCTGTTTTTT.

This chain connects TRBV11-2 to TRBJ2-1, with 7 bases matching TRBD2. Germline CDR1 SGHAT, CDR2 FQNNGV. The junction had 14 bases not matched to a gene; V was cut back by 5 bases and J by 1 base. This CDR3 has 18 amino acids. The CDR3 DNA reads as TGTGCCAGCAGCCGTGCCCAGGGCGGGAGTTTGTCCTACAATGAGCAGTTCTTC. Translating it yields CASSRAQGGSLSYNEQFF. The full variable domain, completed using reference TRBV11-2 and TRBJ2-1, is EAGVAQSPRYKIIEKRQSVAFWCNPISGHATLYWYQQILGQGPKLLIQFQNNGVVDDSQLPKDRFSAERLKGVDSTLKIQPAKLEDSAVYLCASSRAQGGSLSYNEQFFGPGTRLTVL.

This clonotype was seen many times. The chain is built from TRBV24-1 and TRBJ2-1; possible D gene TRBD1, 5 bases. This CDR3 is 15 amino acids long. V dropped 5 bases and J dropped 10 bases, with 20 bases sitting between them. Germline V CDR1 and CDR2: KGHDR, SFDVKD. CDR3 in DNA: TGTGCCACCAGTGGGACACCTCCTTTGGATGGGGAGCAGTTCTTC. Its translation: CATSGTPPLDGEQFF.

At least ten counts were recorded for this clonotype. The rearrangement links TRBV20-1 to TRBJ2-7, with 9 bases identical to TRBD1. This CDR3 has 15 amino acids. With 1 base clipped from V and 4 bases from J, the junction kept 8 bases outside the gene matches. Germline values: CDR1 DFQATT, CDR2 SNEGSKA (reference sequence). The CDR3 bases are TGCAGTGCTAGAGTAACAGGGGGCGCGTATTACGAGCAGTACTTC. It yields the protein CSARVTGGAYYEQYF.

This clonotype was detected only a few times. J is TRBJ1-5 and V is TRBV7-3; D possibly corresponds to TRBD1 (6 bases). V was shortened by 5 bases and J by 0 bases, with 11 bases between the two germline ends. The CDR3 totals 15 residues. Germline V gene data show CDR1 as SGHTA and CDR2 as FQGTGA. The CDR3 DNA follows: TGTGCCAGCAGCCAGGGACACCTTAGCAATCAGCCCCAGCATTTT. It encodes CASSQGHLSNQPQHF.

The chain recombines TRBV20-1 with TRBJ2-1, with TRBD2 matching over 12 bases. This CDR3 is 15 amino acids long. Germline values: CDR1 DFQATT, CDR2 SNEGSKA (reference sequence). The V and J ends lost 3 bases and 4 bases, in that order; junction bases with no gene match: 4. The CDR3 here is CSASRTSGDYNEQFF. The CDR3 region has the DNA TGCAGTGCTAGCCGGACTAGCGGGGATTACAATGAGCAGTTCTTC.

This clonotype has ten or more counts. The gene calls are TRBV13 and TRBJ1-3, with 11 bases aligning to TRBD1. CDR3 length equals 15 residues. V was pared by 10 bases and J by 0 bases, with 5 bases of the junction left unmatched. From germline, CDR1 is PRHDT and CDR2 FYEKMQ (reference sequence). The CDR3 region is CATGDRGYSGNTIYF. The CDR3 nucleotides are TGTGCCACTGGGGACAGGGGGTACTCTGGAAACACCATATATTTT. Based on the CDR3 plus reference TRBV13 and TRBJ1-3, the full variable domain is AAGVIQSPRHLIKEKRETATLKCYPIPRHDTVYWYQQGPGQDPQFLISFYEKMQSDKGSIPDRFSAQQFSDYHSELNMSSLELGDSALYFCATGDRGYSGNTIYFGEGSWLTVV.

V and J are TRBV10-3 and TRBJ2-2; D perhaps matches TRBD1 (5 bases). V lost 7 bases and J lost 1, with 10 bases in between. The length of the CDR3 is 14 residues. The germline CDR1 and CDR2 sequences are ENHRY and SYGVKD. As DNA, the CDR3 is TGTGCCATCACCTGGGGCAGGAACACCGGGGAGCTGTTTTTT. Translating gives CAITWGRNTGELFF.

This clonotype was found many times. The chain joins TRBV6-4 to TRBJ2-7; perhaps TRBD1 as D (5 bases). This CDR3 spans 12 amino acids. Germline CDR1 and CDR2: MRHNA and SNTAGT. V lost 9 bases, J lost 5 bases, and 14 bases lay in between. In nucleotides, the CDR3 is TGTGCCAGTATCGTTGAAGGGGACGAGCAGTACTTC. This translates into CASIVEGDEQYF.

The chain combines TRBV12-5 with TRBJ1-1; TRBD1 agrees at 7 bases. The CDR3 contains 12 residues. Per germline, CDR1 LGHNT and CDR2 FRNRAP. V gave up 1 base and J gave up 7 bases; unmatched junction bases: 0. The CDR3 region is CASGLGQGEAFF. The CDR3 DNA reads TGTGCTAGTGGTTTGGGACAGGGTGAAGCTTTCTTT.